This passage covers 22 T cell receptor beta chains from one sample sequenced in a study of CD8+CD57+ T cells in acquired aplastic anemia. Profiling of TCR beta VDJ combinations and CDR3 sequences used genomic DNA as template. TCRdb passed the reads through MiXCR, listing each CDR3 protein once. This sample carries under 350,000 distinct CDR3 sequences, around three fifths of them seen once, and the ten largest clones take 7.5% to 9%. The specimen sequenced was sorted CD4+, CD8+, or CD8+CD57+ T cells (not recorded which) from PBMCs. The receptor source for this set is a human donor with severe aplastic anemia or a healthy control (not recorded which).

The V and J genes are TRBV7-6 and TRBJ1-2; 7 bases are a match to TRBD1. Germline CDR1 is SGHVS and CDR2 is FNYEAQ. V shed 4 bases and J 11 bases; nucleotides not matched to a gene: 10. The CDR3 runs to 13 residues. CDR3 region: CASSSPPGQHYTF. CDR3 coding DNA: TGTGCCAGCAGCTCACCACCGGGACAGCATTACACCTTC.

The sample holds a few counts of this clonotype. The chain couples TRBV20-1 to TRBJ1-1; D perhaps matches TRBD1 (6 bases). Germline lookup yields CDR1 DFQATT and CDR2 SNEGSKA (reference sequence). V lost 6 bases, J lost 2 bases, and 10 bases lay in between. The CDR3 has 12 amino acids. CDR3 sequence reads: CSARGSNTEAFF. The CDR3 DNA sequence: TGCAGTGCCAGGGGCAGCAACACTGAAGCTTTCTTT.

This clonotype was picked up many times. V gene TRBV25-1 combines with J gene TRBJ2-5, with 7 bases that match TRBD1. This CDR3 is 13 amino acids long. Germline CDR1 reads MGHDK; CDR2 reads SYGVNS. The V and J ends lost 8 bases and 5 bases, in that order; junction bases with no gene match: 8. DNA of the CDR3: TGTGCCAGCGCATACAGGGGAACGGAGACCCAGTACTTC. This sequence encodes CASAYRGTETQYF.

The chain is built from TRBV19 and TRBJ2-2; 9 positions agree with TRBD2. Germline trimming cut 1 base from V and 6 bases from J; bases unmatched to any gene: 3. Germline V CDR1 and CDR2: LNHDA, SQIVND (reference sequence). CDR3 length: 15 amino acids. DNA of the CDR3: TGTGCCAGTAGTATAGGTAGCGGGAGATCCGGGGAGCTGTTTTTT. Protein: CASSIGSGRSGELFF.

J is TRBJ1-1 and V is TRBV7-6; a weak D match, TRBD1 (6 bases). CDR1 and CDR2 from the germline V gene are SGHVS and FNYEAQ. This CDR3 is built from 16 residues. Trimming removed 1 base from V and 5 bases from J, with 17 bases in between. The CDR3 nucleotides read TGTGCCAGCAGCTTAGTGGGTTGGGGGGCGGGAACTGAAGCTTTCTTT. Its protein is CASSLVGWGAGTEAFF.

This clonotype was detected once. The rearrangement links TRBV15 to TRBJ2-7; D is ambiguous. CDR1 is LNHNV and CDR2 is YYDKDF in the germline V gene (reference sequence). The CDR3 extends over 12 amino acids. Deletions cut 6 bases from V and 3 bases from J, with 9 bases between. The chain's CDR3 is CATSRTGYEQYF. CDR3 in DNA: TGTGCCACCAGTCGAACCGGCTACGAGCAGTACTTC.

Of note for this clonotype: One end of the junction fails to match germline, which may point to a read error. This chain links TRBV7-2 with TRBJ2-7; the match to TRBD1 covers 8 bases. The CDR3 has 15 amino acids. The V gene's germline CDR1 is SGHTA and CDR2 FQGNSA. Here the CDR3 DNA reads TGTGCCGGCAGCTACGCGGGGACAGGCAACTACGAGCAGTACTTC. As protein: CAGSYAGTGNYEQYF.

This chain connects TRBV3-1 to TRBJ1-2; weak D call: TRBD1 (5 bases). The CDR3 covers 14 residues. Trimming left V 1 base short and J 7 bases short, with 13 bases between. Germline V CDR1 and CDR2: LGHDT, YNNKEL (reference sequence). CDR3 nucleotide sequence: TGTGCCAGCAGCCAAGGAGACAGCCTGCGTGGCTACACCTTC. It encodes CASSQGDSLRGYTF.

The V gene is TRBV25-1, the J gene TRBJ2-5, with TRBD1 matching 9 bases. Per germline, CDR1 MGHDK and CDR2 SYGVNS. The CDR3 is 14 residues long. V was clipped by 2 bases and J by 2 bases; unmatched bases: 0. CDR3 sequence: CASSEGQGQETQYF. Here the CDR3 DNA reads TGTGCCAGCAGTGAAGGACAGGGGCAAGAGACCCAGTACTTC.

The genes are TRBV10-3 and TRBJ2-7; weak D call: TRBD1 (5 bases). The germline V and J ends were trimmed by 6 bases and 0 bases, with 9 bases remaining between them. Germline V gene sequence: CDR1 ENHRY, CDR2 SYGVKD. The CDR3 contains 13 residues. The CDR3 is CAIRGQSSYEQYF. CDR3 DNA: TGTGCCATCAGGGGGCAGAGCTCCTACGAGCAGTACTTC.

This clonotype was detected many times. The chain joins TRBV6-4 to TRBJ1-6; D is unresolved. The CDR3 contains 13 residues. Germline V lookup: CDR1 MRHNA, CDR2 SNTAGT. V lost 0 bases, J lost 8 bases, and 5 bases lay in between. The CDR3 loop reads CASSDSIHSPLHF. In DNA, the CDR3 is TGTGCCAGCAGTGACTCGATTCATTCACCCCTCCACTTT.

The chain is built from TRBV7-9 and TRBJ2-5; TRBD2 aligns across 10 bases. The CDR3 is made up of 15 amino acids. V dropped 4 bases and J dropped 4; count of bases not matched to a gene: 6. Germline V lookup: CDR1 SEHNR, CDR2 FQNEAQ (reference sequence). CDR3 in amino acids: CASSYQRGGRETQYF. The CDR3 DNA follows: TGTGCCAGCAGCTACCAGCGGGGGGGCCGAGAGACCCAGTACTTC.

This clonotype occurred a few times. A junction end diverges from the germline sequence, so it may reflect a read error. The chain is built from TRBV7-2 and TRBJ1-1; D is unresolved. This CDR3 has 13 residues. The germline V gene has CDR1 SGHTA and CDR2 FQGNSA. The CDR3 reads CASTILGRSEAFF. CDR3 nucleotides: TGTGCCAGCACCATCTTAGGGCGCTCTGAGGCTTTCTTT.

This clonotype was picked up a small number of times. This rearrangement joins TRBV10-1 to TRBJ1-2; 8 bases line up with TRBD1. The trim removed 6 bases at V and 3 bases at J, leaving 6 bases unmatched. Germline V gives CDR1 WNHNN, CDR2 SYGVQD (reference sequence). This CDR3 is 14 amino acids long. The CDR3 DNA sequence: TGCGCCAGCAGAAGGACAGGGCTATACTATGGCTACACCTTC. Its translation is CASRRTGLYYGYTF.

The gene calls are TRBV6-5 and TRBJ1-2; possibly TRBD1 for D (6 bases). The ends were cut back, 5 bases at V and 2 bases at J, with 15 bases in the middle. Per the germline V gene, CDR1 is MNHEY and CDR2 is SVGAGI. The length of the CDR3 is 15 residues. CDR3 bases: TGTGCCAGCAGTGGTCGGACAGTCTTAAACTATGGCTACACCTTC. It is translated as CASSGRTVLNYGYTF.

The chain is built from TRBV15 and TRBJ1-3; D ambiguous. The length of the CDR3 is 15 residues. Between the trimmed V and J ends, which lost 0 bases and 2 bases, there was a span of 8 bases. The germline gives CDR1 LNHNV, CDR2 YYDKDF (reference sequence). The CDR3 DNA follows: TGTGCCACCAGCAGAGATATCGTACCTGGAAACACCATATATTTT. The encoded protein is CATSRDIVPGNTIYF.

This chain's CDR3 is CATSDLTSGGYNEQFF. The DNA for the CDR3 is TGTGCCACCAGTGATTTGACTAGCGGGGGGTACAATGAGCAGTTCTTC. The V call is TRBV24-1, the J call TRBJ2-1, with TRBD2 matching over 12 bases. The CDR3 totals 16 residues. Losses at the gene ends were 0 bases for V and 4 bases for J; bases not matched to a gene: 0. Germline CDR1 KGHDR, CDR2 SFDVKD.

CDR3 region: CASSLGRRGEQYF. CDR3 DNA sequence: TGTGCCAGCAGCTTAGGACGGAGGGGTGAGCAGTACTTC. The chain is built from TRBV7-2 and TRBJ2-7; D may be TRBD2 (6 bases). CDR1 and CDR2 (germline): SGHTA, FQGNSA. This CDR3 comprises 13 residues. Trimming took off 1 base at V and 7 bases at J, with 11 bases between the two ends.

This chain connects TRBV6-2 or TRBV6-3 to TRBJ2-5, with 9 bases identical to TRBD1. This CDR3 region has 15 residues. After removal of 2 bases from V and 3 bases from J, the junction contained 4 bases not matched to a gene. Germline CDR1 is MNHEY and CDR2 is SVGEGT. CDR3 bases: TGTGCCAGCAGTTACCGGGACAGGGAAAAAGAGACCCAGTACTTC. This codes for CASSYRDREKETQYF.

The V and J genes are TRBV7-3 and TRBJ2-7, with TRBD1 as a possible D gene (6 bases). Germline V gene data show CDR1 as SGHTA and CDR2 as FQGTGA. This CDR3 contains 13 residues. The germline V and J ends were trimmed by 3 bases and 3 bases, with 9 bases remaining between them. CDR3: CASSFRGGYEQYF. The CDR3 region has the DNA TGTGCCAGCAGCTTCCGAGGGGGCTACGAGCAGTACTTC.

The chain couples TRBV15 to TRBJ2-7; a weak D match, TRBD1 (6 bases). V lost 0 bases and J 3 bases, leaving 12 bases between the germline ends. The length of the CDR3 is 15 residues. CDR1 is LNHNV, CDR2 YYDKDF, per germline (reference sequence). The CDR3 spells CATSRDPQGVYEQYF. The CDR3 region has the DNA TGTGCCACCAGCAGAGATCCACAGGGAGTCTACGAGCAGTACTTC.

The chain links TRBV7-9 to TRBJ1-1, with D possibly TRBD1 on 5 matching bases. This CDR3 is 17 amino acids long. V was cut by 5 bases and J by 6 bases, with 25 bases left in between. Germline loops: CDR1 SEHNR, CDR2 FQNEAQ (reference sequence). This chain's CDR3 is CASSQYPEVFGTAEAFF. The CDR3, as DNA: TGTGCCAGCAGCCAATACCCCGAGGTGTTCGGGACGGCTGAAGCTTTCTTT.